The 13 T cell receptor beta chains given below trace back to one sample, sequenced in a study of cytomegalovirus exposure and HLA in healthy donors. This table comes from immunoSEQ multiplex PCR, and its TCRdb copy is limited to in-frame clones, with some not included. The data hold 100,000 to 150,000 clones, with about nine tenths observed a single time. The specimen sequenced was PBMCs. The receptor set was obtained from a woman under 30 in good health and CMV-seronegative.

This chain connects TRBV2 to TRBJ2-3; TRBD2 matches 15 bases. Trimming removed 6 bases from V and 2 bases from J; junction bases left unmatched: 9. Germline V lookup: CDR1 SNHLY, CDR2 FYNNEI. CDR3 size: 18 residues. The CDR3 DNA is TGTGCCAGCAGCCATCTCGGACTAGCGGGAGGGCCCACAGATACGCAGTATTTT. Translated, it gives CASSHLGLAGGPTDTQYF.

This clone was seen once. The gene calls are TRBV2 and TRBJ2-7; maybe TRBD2 (6 bases). Trimming took off 7 bases at V and 5 bases at J, with 15 bases between the two ends. CDR3 length equals 13 residues. Germline V lookup: CDR1 SNHLY, CDR2 FYNNEI. This CDR3 reads CASNFGGSDEQYF. CDR3 DNA: TGTGCCAGCAACTTTGGGGGGAGCGACGAGCAGTACTTC.

The rearrangement uses TRBV27 and TRBJ2-5; 11 nucleotides align to TRBD2. Germline V gene data show CDR1 as MNHEY and CDR2 as SMNVEV (reference sequence). The junction had 9 bases not matched to a gene; V was cut back by 5 bases and J by 4 bases. CDR3 length: 16 amino acids. The DNA for the CDR3 is TGTGCCAGCAGTCCCTTAGCGGGAGGGGCCGGAGAGACCCAGTACTTC. Residues: CASSPLAGGAGETQYF.

This rearrangement joins TRBV25-1 to TRBJ2-3; no definite D call. With 4 bases removed from V and 0 bases from J, the gap between germline ends came to 5 bases. Germline loops: CDR1 MGHDK, CDR2 SYGVNS. The CDR3 spans 13 residues. The CDR3, as DNA: TGTGCCAGCAGTGCAACTAGCACAGATACGCAGTATTTT. Amino acids: CASSATSTDTQYF.

A single count supports this clone. The V call is TRBV14, the J call TRBJ2-3, with 11 bases fitting TRBD2. Germline lookup yields CDR1 SGHDN and CDR2 FVKESK. The CDR3 sequence is 16 residues long. V trimming: 4 bases; J trimming: 4 bases; junction bases outside the gene matches: 7. The DNA for the CDR3 is TGTGCCAGCAGCCCCTTAGCGGGAGGGTCCCCAGATACGCAGTATTTT. It translates to CASSPLAGGSPDTQYF.

The chain recombines TRBV5-1 with TRBJ1-1; 10 bases match TRBD1. Germline V gene sequence: CDR1 SGHRS, CDR2 YFSETQ. The junction had 6 bases not matched to a gene; V was cut back by 4 bases and J by 0 bases. This CDR3 spans 16 amino acids. The CDR3 DNA reads as TGCGCCAGCAGCCGGACAGGGGGTCAAATGAACACTGAAGCTTTCTTT. It translates to CASSRTGGQMNTEAFF.

The chain uses TRBV28 and TRBJ2-1, with TRBD1 matching over 7 bases. Germline V lookup: CDR1 MDHEN, CDR2 SYDVKM. Trimming at V came to 11 bases and at J to 6 bases, leaving 7 bases not matched to a gene. The CDR3 extends over 12 amino acids. CDR3 in amino acids: CAAARGPNEQFF. The CDR3 coding sequence is TGTGCCGCGGCGAGGGGGCCCAATGAGCAGTTCTTC.

A few counts support this clone. The V call is TRBV19, the J call TRBJ2-7; D unclear. Germline loops: CDR1 LNHDA, CDR2 SQIVND (reference sequence). V was shortened by 3 bases and J by 2 bases, with 11 bases between the two germline ends. This CDR3 region has 14 residues. CDR3 loop: CASSISRPPYEQYF. The CDR3 nucleotides read TGTGCCAGTAGTATTTCCAGGCCCCCCTACGAGCAGTACTTC.

V usage is TRBV27 and J usage is TRBJ2-2; no clear D gene. This CDR3 spans 13 amino acids. Germline CDR1 reads MNHEY; CDR2 reads SMNVEV (reference sequence). V gave up 3 bases and J gave up 5 bases, with 7 bases separating them. The chain's CDR3 is CASSFPLTGELFF. Written as DNA, the CDR3 is TGTGCCAGCAGTTTCCCCCTGACCGGGGAGCTGTTTTTT.

This clone was observed a handful of times. The chain has TRBV28 and TRBJ2-7; 12 bases match TRBD2. The CDR3 sequence is 16 residues long. The germline V gene has CDR1 MDHEN and CDR2 SYDVKM. V lost 3 bases to trimming and J lost 4 bases; unmatched junction nucleotides: 7. For the CDR3, the DNA is TGTGCCAGCAGTTTTTTTGGACTAGCGGGGAAATACGAGCAGTACTTC. Translation gives CASSFFGLAGKYEQYF.

The chain combines TRBV29-1 with TRBJ2-7; D uncertain. Trimming left V 2 bases short and J 0 bases short, with 8 bases between. This CDR3 has 13 amino acids. From germline, CDR1 is SQVTM and CDR2 ANQGSEA. The CDR3 nucleotides are TGCAGCGTTGAACACGGTGACTCCTACGAGCAGTACTTC. Its protein is CSVEHGDSYEQYF.

This chain links TRBV7-3 with TRBJ2-3; 8 bases line up with TRBD2. Per the germline V gene, CDR1 is SGHTA and CDR2 is FQGTGA. The CDR3 spans 15 residues. Trimming cost V 1 base and J 3 bases; bases outside gene matches: 3. The chain's CDR3 is CASSLIGGRTDTQYF. The CDR3 DNA sequence: TGTGCCAGCAGCTTAATTGGCGGGAGGACAGATACGCAGTATTTT. The full variable domain, completed using reference TRBV7-3 and TRBJ2-3, is GAGVSQTPSNKVTEKGKYVELRCDPISGHTALYWYRQSLGQGPEFLIYFQGTGAADDSGLPNDRFFAVRPEGSVSTLKIQRTERGDSAVYLCASSLIGGRTDTQYFGPGTRLTVL.

The gene calls are TRBV9 and TRBJ1-4; 7 bases match TRBD1. Trimming cost V 0 bases and J 4 bases; bases outside gene matches: 0. The V gene's germline CDR1 is SGDLS and CDR2 YYNGEE. The CDR3 spans 14 residues. CDR3 bases: TGTGCCAGCAGCGTAGGACAGGGTAATGAAAAACTGTTTTTT. Protein sequence: CASSVGQGNEKLFF.